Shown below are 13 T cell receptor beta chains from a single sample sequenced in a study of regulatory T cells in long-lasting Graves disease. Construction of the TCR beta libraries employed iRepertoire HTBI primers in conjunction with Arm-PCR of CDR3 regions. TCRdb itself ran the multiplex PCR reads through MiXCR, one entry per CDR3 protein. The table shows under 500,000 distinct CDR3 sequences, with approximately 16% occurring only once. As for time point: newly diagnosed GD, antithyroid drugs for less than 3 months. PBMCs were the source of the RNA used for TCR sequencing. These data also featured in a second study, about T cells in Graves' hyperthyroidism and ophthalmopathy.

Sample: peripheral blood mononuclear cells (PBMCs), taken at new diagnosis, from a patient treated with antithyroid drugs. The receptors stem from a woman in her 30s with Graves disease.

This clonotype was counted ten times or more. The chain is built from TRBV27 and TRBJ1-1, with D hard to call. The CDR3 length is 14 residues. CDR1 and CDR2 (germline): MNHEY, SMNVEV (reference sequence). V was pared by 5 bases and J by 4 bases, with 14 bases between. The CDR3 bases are TGTGCCAGCAGTAACCGAGGAGGTGGCACTGAAGCTTTCTTT. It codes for CASSNRGGGTEAFF.

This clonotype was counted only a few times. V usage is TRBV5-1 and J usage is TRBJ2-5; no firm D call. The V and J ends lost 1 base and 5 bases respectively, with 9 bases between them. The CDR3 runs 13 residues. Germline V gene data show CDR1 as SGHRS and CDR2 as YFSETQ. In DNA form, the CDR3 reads TGCGCCAGCAGCTTGAACGGGTACGAGACCCAGTACTTC. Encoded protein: CASSLNGYETQYF.

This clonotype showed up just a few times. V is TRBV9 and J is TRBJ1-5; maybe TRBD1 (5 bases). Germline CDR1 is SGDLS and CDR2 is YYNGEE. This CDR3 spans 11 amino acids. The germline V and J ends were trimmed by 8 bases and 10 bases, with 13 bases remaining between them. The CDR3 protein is CARSGRGPQHF. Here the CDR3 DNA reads TGTGCCAGATCCGGAAGGGGACCCCAGCATTTT.

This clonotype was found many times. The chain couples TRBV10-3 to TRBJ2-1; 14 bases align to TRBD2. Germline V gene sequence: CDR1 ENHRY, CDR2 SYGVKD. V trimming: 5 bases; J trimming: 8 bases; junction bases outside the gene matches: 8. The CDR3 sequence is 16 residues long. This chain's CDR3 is CAISTRLAGGPDEQFF. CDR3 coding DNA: TGTGCCATCAGTACTAGACTAGCGGGAGGGCCAGATGAGCAGTTCTTC.

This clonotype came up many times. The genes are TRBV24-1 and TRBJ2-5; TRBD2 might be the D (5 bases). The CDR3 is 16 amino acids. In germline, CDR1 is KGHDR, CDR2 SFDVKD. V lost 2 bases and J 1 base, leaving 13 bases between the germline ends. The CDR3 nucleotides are TGTGCCACCAGTGATTCTACACCGGGGAGCCAAGAGACCCAGTACTTC. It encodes CATSDSTPGSQETQYF.

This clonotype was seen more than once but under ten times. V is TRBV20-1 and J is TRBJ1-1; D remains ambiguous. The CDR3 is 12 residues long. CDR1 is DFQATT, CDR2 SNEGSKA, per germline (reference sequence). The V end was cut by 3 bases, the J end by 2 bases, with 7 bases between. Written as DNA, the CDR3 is TGCAGTGCTAGTCGGACCAACACTGAAGCTTTCTTT. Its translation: CSASRTNTEAFF.

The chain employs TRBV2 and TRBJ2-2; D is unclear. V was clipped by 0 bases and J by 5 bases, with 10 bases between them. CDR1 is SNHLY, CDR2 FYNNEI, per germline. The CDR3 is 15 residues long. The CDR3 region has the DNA TGTGCCAGCAGTGAAGCCAGTCTCTGGACCGGGGAGCTGTTTTTT. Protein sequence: CASSEASLWTGELFF.

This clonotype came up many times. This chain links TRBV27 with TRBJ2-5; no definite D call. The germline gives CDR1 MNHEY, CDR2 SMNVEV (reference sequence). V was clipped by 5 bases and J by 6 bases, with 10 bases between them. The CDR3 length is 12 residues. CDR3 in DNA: TGTGCCAGCAGTCTCGATCGGAAGACCCAGTACTTC. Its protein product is CASSLDRKTQYF.

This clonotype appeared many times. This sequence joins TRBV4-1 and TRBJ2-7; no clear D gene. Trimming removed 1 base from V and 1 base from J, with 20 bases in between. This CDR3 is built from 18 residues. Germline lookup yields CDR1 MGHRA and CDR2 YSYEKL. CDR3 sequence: CASSQAGGPAVRSYEQYF. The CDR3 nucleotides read TGCGCCAGCAGCCAAGCTGGTGGGCCTGCGGTGCGATCCTACGAGCAGTACTTC.

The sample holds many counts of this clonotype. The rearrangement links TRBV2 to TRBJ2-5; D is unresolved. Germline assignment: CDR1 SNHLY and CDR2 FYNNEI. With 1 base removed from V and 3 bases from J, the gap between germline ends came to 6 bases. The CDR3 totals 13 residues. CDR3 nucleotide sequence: TGTGCCAGCAGTGAAGGCAGGAAAGAGACCCAGTACTTC. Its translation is CASSEGRKETQYF.

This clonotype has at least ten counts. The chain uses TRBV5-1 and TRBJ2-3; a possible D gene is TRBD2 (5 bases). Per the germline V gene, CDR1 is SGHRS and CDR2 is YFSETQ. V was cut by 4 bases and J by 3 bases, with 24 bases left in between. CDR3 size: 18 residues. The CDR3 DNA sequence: TGCGCCAGCAGCCAATACCCCTGGGGAGCTAAAAGAACAGATACGCAGTATTTT. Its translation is CASSQYPWGAKRTDTQYF.

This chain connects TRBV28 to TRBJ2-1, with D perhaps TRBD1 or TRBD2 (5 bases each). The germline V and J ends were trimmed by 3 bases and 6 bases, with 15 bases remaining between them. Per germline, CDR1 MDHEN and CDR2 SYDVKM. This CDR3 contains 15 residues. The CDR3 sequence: CASSFLGTKANEQFF. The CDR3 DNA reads TGTGCCAGCAGTTTTCTTGGGACGAAGGCCAATGAGCAGTTCTTC.

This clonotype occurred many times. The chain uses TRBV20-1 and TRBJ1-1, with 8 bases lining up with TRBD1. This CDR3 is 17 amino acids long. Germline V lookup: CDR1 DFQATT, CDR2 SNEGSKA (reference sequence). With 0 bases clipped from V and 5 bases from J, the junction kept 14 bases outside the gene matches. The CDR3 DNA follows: TGCAGTGCTAGAGATCCGGGCGGGACAGGTGGGGGGACTGAAGCTTTCTTT. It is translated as CSARDPGGTGGGTEAFF.